These T cell receptor beta chains were read from a single sample in a study of cytomegalovirus exposure and HLA in healthy donors. TCRdb's table, derived via immunoSEQ multiplex PCR, lists solely in-frame clones and lacks some. This table holds approximately 69,000 clones, approximately 70% found once. The sample was PBMCs. The receptors originated from a man aged 35 to 55 in good health and CMV-seropositive. The CDR3 runs from the conserved cysteine through the conserved F or W.

v_gene,len,j_gene,CDR3aa
TRBV6-5,14,TRBJ1-4,CASSYSQGGEKLFF
TRBV7-8,15,TRBJ1-1,CASSLVKQGSTEAFF
TRBV28,17,TRBJ2-5,CASSPYGQGKVQETQYF
TRBV5-6,17,TRBJ2-7,CASSLAWRDRETYEQYF
TRBV30,15,TRBJ1-1,CAWKVSGVSFTEAFF
TRBV5-1,15,TRBJ2-1,CASVPGVLSYNEQFF
TRBV5-4,16,TRBJ2-3,CASSLDRGRVTDTQYF
TRBV19,14,TRBJ1-1,CASRASPMNTEAFF
TRBV19,15,TRBJ2-3,CASRGGYQNTDTQYF
TRBV7-8,13,TRBJ2-1,CATGTAGGNEQFF
TRBV14,14,TRBJ2-5,CASSPPGLVGPQHF
TRBV10-3,13,TRBJ2-7,CAISETVSYEQYF
TRBV18,15,TRBJ1-1,CASSPRPGGGTEAFF
TRBV29-1,15,TRBJ2-1,CSDTGTGDSYNEQFF
TRBV7-8,16,TRBJ2-3,CASSFGLQGGTDTQYF
TRBV7-2,15,TRBJ2-3,CASSPEGAPTDTQYF
TRBV6-5,15,TRBJ1-2,CASSYSKAGHYGYTF
TRBV6-6,16,TRBJ1-5,CASSYTGGGWHQPQHF
TRBV4-1,14,TRBJ2-7,CASSQGLASYEQYF
TRBV29-1,12,TRBJ2-3,CSVGAASDTQYF
TRBV27,17,TRBJ2-7,CASSRWATLAGAYEQYF
TRBV27,15,TRBJ2-1,CASSFSSGGAGEQFF
TRBV9,15,TRBJ1-4,CASSSTGSFGEKLFF
TRBV5-1,16,TRBJ2-2,CASSLGGRSNTGELFF
TRBV2,12,TRBJ1-2,CASSEDQNGYTF
TRBV11-2,14,TRBJ1-2,CASSLRSGNYGYTF
TRBV7-6,15,TRBJ2-1,CASSLVRSSYNEQFF
TRBV6-4,15,TRBJ1-1,CASSDSGRGPTEAFF
TRBV27,14,TRBJ1-1,CASSLNRVATEAFF
TRBV30,13,TRBJ1-4,CAWSQGHGEKLFF
TRBV9,15,TRBJ2-1,CASSARQGSYNEQFF
TRBV6-5,14,TRBJ1-1,CASSTGAVNTEAFF
TRBV5-6,12,TRBJ1-1,CASSLQGTEAFF
TRBV7-2,15,TRBJ2-2,CASSLTGARTGELFF
TRBV5-4,15,TRBJ2-1,CASSYDTSSYNEQFF
TRBV5-1,12,TRBJ2-7,CASSNPTGEQYF
TRBV2,16,TRBJ1-5,CASSEWGGLGNQPQHF
TRBV28,14,TRBJ1-6,CASSLRQVNSPLHF
TRBV29-1,16,TRBJ1-2,CSVPRFGTGRVDGYTF
TRBV30,12,TRBJ2-7,CAWITIPWEQYF
TRBV5-4,14,TRBJ1-4,CASSQGVINEKLFF
TRBV2,14,TRBJ1-5,CASRQGEGNQPQHF
TRBV2,12,TRBJ2-1,CASRPLASDRFF
TRBV20-1,11,TRBJ2-3,CSAPTTDTQYF
TRBV5-1,13,TRBJ1-1,CASSPTGDTEAFF
TRBV4-3,15,TRBJ1-3,CASSLQEGGGNTIYF
TRBV7-3,13,TRBJ1-1,CASSFRGNTEAFF
TRBV7-9,14,TRBJ2-7,CASSLGQASDEQYF
TRBV9,17,TRBJ2-5,CASSVTPGQGDSGTQYF